This is a list of T cell receptor beta chains from one sample in a study of T cells after yellow fever vaccination. MiXCR was run by TCRdb on the 5' RACE reads, yielding one entry per CDR3 protein. The sample yields approximately 300,000 distinct CDR3 sequences, about 6.6% seen once. The material sequenced was PBMCs, taken about 41 days after the first yellow fever vaccination. These receptors all come from a young man who received the YFV17D yellow fever vaccine. The CDR3 runs from the conserved cysteine through the conserved F or W. The order of the fields is J gene, V gene, D gene, clone size, CDR3 protein, CDR3 DNA. A D gene is named only where the DNA matches it firmly. Only some rows state a clone size, as once, few, many or a class for expanded clones.

>TRBJ1-2|TRBV7-2|.|few
CASSLAGGLKGYTF
TGTGCCAGCAGCTTAGCCGGGGGATTGAAAGGCTACACCTTC
>TRBJ2-3|TRBV5-1|.|few
CASKYGGQGLDTQYF
TGCGCCAGCAAGTATGGCGGGCAGGGCCTAGATACGCAGTATTTT
>TRBJ2-2|TRBV5-1|TRBD2|.
CDSRWGGGTHRNTGELFF
TGCGACAGCAGATGGGGGGGAGGGACCCACCGAAACACCGGGGAGCTGTTTTTT
>TRBJ2-7|TRBV7-2|TRBD2|many
CASSLGLAPDYEQYF
TGTGCCAGCAGCTTAGGACTAGCGCCCGACTACGAGCAGTACTTC
>TRBJ2-1|TRBV29-1|TRBD2|many
CSVEVPGGGLYSYNEQFF
TGCAGCGTTGAAGTACCTGGGGGGGGTCTATACTCCTACAATGAGCAGTTCTTC
>TRBJ2-1|TRBV24-1|TRBD1|few
CATSDLGQGVNEQFF
TGTGCCACCAGTGACCTGGGACAGGGGGTAAATGAGCAGTTCTTC
>TRBJ2-4|TRBV18|.|many
CASSTGSSAKNIQYF
TGTGCCAGCTCCACAGGGAGTTCAGCCAAAAACATTCAGTACTTC
>TRBJ2-5|TRBV28|.|many
CASSWETQYF
TGTGCCAGCAGTTGGGAGACCCAGTACTTC
>TRBJ2-2|TRBV10-3|TRBD1|few
CAIRRGGRDTGELFF
TGTGCCATCAGGAGAGGGGGCCGGGACACCGGGGAGCTGTTTTTT
>TRBJ1-2|TRBV18|.|few
CASSPGPTGGYTF
TGTGCCAGCTCACCAGGGCCGACGGGTGGCTACACCTTC
>TRBJ2-1|TRBV12-3/TRBV12-4|.|many
CASSPPSPSEQFF
TGTGCCAGCAGCCCCCCCTCGCCGAGTGAGCAGTTCTTC
>TRBJ1-1|TRBV2|.|few
CASSRNPGNTEAFF
TGTGCCAGCAGCCGCAATCCGGGGAACACTGAAGCTTTCTTT
>TRBJ2-3|TRBV4-3|.|many
CASSQVAFGDTQYF
TGCGCCAGCAGCCAAGTCGCCTTTGGGGATACGCAGTATTTT
>TRBJ2-5|TRBV7-9|.|many
CASSFVGQETQYF
TGTGCCAGCAGCTTTGTCGGTCAAGAGACCCAGTACTTC
>TRBJ1-2|TRBV4-1|.|many
CASSQRNNYGYTF
TGCGCCAGCAGCCAACGGAATAACTATGGCTACACCTTC
>TRBJ2-6|TRBV5-4|TRBD1|few
CASSSSGQAASGANVLTF
TGTGCCAGCAGCTCCTCCGGACAGGCCGCCTCTGGGGCCAACGTCCTGACTTTC
>TRBJ1-2|TRBV28|.|few
CASTGTRRGYTF
TGTGCCAGCACCGGGACGAGGCGTGGCTACACCTTC
>TRBJ2-1|TRBV20-1|.|.
CSARLAGSSYNEQFF
TGCAGTGCTAGATTGGCGGGTAGCTCCTACAATGAGCAGTTCTTC
>TRBJ2-3|TRBV20-1|.|few
CSWVASTDTQYF
TGCAGCTGGGTGGCTAGCACAGATACGCAGTATTTT
>TRBJ2-3|TRBV6-5|TRBD1|many
CASSYSGDRDLDTQYF
TGTGCCAGCAGTTACTCGGGGGACAGGGACTTAGATACGCAGTATTTT
>TRBJ2-5|TRBV12-3/TRBV12-4|TRBD1|.
CASTTGEETQYF
TGTGCCAGCACTACAGGGGAAGAGACCCAGTACTTC
>TRBJ1-1|TRBV18|.|few
CASSPIGVDEAFF
TGTGCCAGCTCACCAATTGGGGTGGATGAAGCTTTCTTT
>TRBJ2-3|TRBV20-1|TRBD2|.
CSAPPVAGVGDTQYF
TGCAGTGCTCCCCCTGTAGCGGGGGTCGGAGATACGCAGTATTTT
>TRBJ2-5|TRBV6-5|TRBD2|.
CATISGGWETQYF
TGTGCCACCATTAGCGGGGGGTGGGAGACCCAGTACTTC
>TRBJ2-1|TRBV6-5|TRBD2|.
CASSTRLAEYNEQFF
TGTGCCAGCAGTACTCGACTAGCAGAATACAATGAGCAGTTCTTC
>TRBJ2-1|TRBV6-5|.|.
CASSYSMGGLSRGEQFF
TGTGCCAGCAGTTACTCGATGGGGGGCCTCTCGAGGGGTGAGCAGTTCTTC
>TRBJ1-1|TRBV14|.|medium-sized
CASSRGGALNTEAFF
TGTGCCAGCAGCCGGGGAGGGGCTTTGAACACTGAAGCTTTCTTT
>TRBJ2-3|TRBV4-1|.|few
CASSLHQGPGTDTQYF
TGCGCCAGCAGCCTGCATCAGGGGCCTGGCACAGATACGCAGTATTTT